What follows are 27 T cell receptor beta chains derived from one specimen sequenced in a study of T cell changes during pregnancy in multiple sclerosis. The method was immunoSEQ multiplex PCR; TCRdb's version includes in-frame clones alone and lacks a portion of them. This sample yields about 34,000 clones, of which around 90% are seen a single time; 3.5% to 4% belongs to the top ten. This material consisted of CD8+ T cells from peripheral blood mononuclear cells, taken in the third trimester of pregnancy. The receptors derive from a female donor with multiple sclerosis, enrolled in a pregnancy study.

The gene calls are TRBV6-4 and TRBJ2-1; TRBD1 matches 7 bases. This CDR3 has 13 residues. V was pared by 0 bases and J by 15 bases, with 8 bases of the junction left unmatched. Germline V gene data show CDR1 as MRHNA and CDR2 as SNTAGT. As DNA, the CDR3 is TGTGCCAGCAGTGACTCGGGATCAGGGGGTCTGTTCTTC. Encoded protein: CASSDSGSGGLFF.

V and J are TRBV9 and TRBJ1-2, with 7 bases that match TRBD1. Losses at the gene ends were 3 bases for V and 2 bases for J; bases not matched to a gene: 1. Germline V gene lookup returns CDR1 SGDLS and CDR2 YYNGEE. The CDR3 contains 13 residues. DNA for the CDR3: TGTGCCAGCAGCGCACAGGGGAACTATGGCTACACCTTC. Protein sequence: CASSAQGNYGYTF.

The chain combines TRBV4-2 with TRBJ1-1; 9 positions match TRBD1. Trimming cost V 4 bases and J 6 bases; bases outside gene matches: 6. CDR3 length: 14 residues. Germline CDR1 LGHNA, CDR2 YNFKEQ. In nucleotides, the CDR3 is TGTGCCAGCAGCCCGGGACAGGGAGACCCTGAAGCTTTCTTT. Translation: CASSPGQGDPEAFF.

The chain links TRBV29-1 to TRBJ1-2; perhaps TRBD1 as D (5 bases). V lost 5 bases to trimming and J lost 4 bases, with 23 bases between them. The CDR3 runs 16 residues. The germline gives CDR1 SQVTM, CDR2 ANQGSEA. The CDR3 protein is CSVPGTRVRDSYGYTF. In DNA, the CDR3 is TGCAGCGTTCCTGGAACACGGGTCAGGGACTCCTATGGCTACACCTTC.

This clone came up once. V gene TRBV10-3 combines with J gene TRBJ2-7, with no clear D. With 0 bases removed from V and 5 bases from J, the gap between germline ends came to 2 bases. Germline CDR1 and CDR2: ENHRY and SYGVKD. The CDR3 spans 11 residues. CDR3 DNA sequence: TGTGCCATCAGTGAGTCCGACGAGCAGTACTTC. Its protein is CAISESDEQYF.

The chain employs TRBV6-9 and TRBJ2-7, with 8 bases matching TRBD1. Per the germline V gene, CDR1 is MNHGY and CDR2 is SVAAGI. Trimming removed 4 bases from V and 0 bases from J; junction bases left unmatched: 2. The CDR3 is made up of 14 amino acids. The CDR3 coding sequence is TGTGCCAGCAGTTCAGGGACAGGCTCCTACGAGCAGTACTTC. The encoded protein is CASSSGTGSYEQYF.

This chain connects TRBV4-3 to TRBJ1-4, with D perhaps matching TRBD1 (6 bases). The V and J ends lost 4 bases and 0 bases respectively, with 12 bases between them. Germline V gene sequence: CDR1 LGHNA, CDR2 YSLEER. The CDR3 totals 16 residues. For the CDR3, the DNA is TGCGCCAGCAGCCTTCAACAGGGCCCAACTAATGAAAAACTGTTTTTT. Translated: CASSLQQGPTNEKLFF.

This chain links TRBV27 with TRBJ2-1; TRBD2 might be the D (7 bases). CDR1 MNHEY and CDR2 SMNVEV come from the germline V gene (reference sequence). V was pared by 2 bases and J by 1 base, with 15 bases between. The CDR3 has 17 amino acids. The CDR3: CASSLPEGGGSYNEQFF. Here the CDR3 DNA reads TGTGCCAGCAGTTTACCCGAAGGGGGGGGGTCCTACAATGAGCAGTTCTTC.

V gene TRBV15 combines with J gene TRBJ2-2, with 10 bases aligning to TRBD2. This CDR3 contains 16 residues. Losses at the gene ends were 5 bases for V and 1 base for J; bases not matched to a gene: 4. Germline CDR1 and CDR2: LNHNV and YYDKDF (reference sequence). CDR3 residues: CATSLPSGGNTGELFF. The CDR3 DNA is TGTGCCACCAGCCTACCTAGCGGGGGGAACACCGGGGAGCTGTTTTTT. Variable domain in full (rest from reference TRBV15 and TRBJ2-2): DAMVIQNPRYQVTQFGKPVTLSCSQTLNHNVMYWYQQKSSQAPKLLFHYYDKDFNNEADTPDNFQSRRPNTSFCFLDIRSPGLGDTAMYLCATSLPSGGNTGELFFGEGSRLTVL.

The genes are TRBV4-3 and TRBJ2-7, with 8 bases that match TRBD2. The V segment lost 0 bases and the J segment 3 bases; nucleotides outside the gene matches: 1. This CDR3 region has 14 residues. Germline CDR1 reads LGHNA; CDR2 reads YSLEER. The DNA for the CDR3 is TGCGCCAGCAGCCAAGAGGCGGGGGGCTACGAGCAGTACTTC. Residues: CASSQEAGGYEQYF.

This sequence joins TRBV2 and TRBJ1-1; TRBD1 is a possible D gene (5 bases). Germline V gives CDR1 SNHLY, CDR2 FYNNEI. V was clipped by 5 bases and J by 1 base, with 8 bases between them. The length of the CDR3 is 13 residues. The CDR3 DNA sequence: TGTGCCAGCAGTCGTCAGGGGAACACTGAAGCTTTCTTT. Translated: CASSRQGNTEAFF. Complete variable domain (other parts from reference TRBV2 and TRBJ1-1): EPEVTQTPSHQVTQMGQEVILRCVPISNHLYFYWYRQILGQKVEFLVSFYNNEISEKSEIFDDQFSVERPDGSNFTLKIRSTKLEDSAMYFCASSRQGNTEAFFGQGTRLTVV.

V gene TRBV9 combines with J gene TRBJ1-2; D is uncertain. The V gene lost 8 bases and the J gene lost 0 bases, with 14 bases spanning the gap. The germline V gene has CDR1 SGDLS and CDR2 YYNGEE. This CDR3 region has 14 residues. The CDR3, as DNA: TGTGCCAGTCAAGCTTCCCTTACTAACTATGGCTACACCTTC. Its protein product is CASQASLTNYGYTF.

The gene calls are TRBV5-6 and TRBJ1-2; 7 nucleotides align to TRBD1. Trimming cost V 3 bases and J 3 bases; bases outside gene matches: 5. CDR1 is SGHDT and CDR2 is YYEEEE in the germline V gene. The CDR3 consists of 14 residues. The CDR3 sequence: CASSSGQNYYGYTF. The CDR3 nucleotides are TGTGCCAGCAGCTCGGGACAGAATTACTATGGCTACACCTTC.

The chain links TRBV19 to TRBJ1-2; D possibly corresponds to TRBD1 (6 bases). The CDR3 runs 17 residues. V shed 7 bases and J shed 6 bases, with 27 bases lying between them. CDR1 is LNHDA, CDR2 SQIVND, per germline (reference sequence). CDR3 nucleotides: TGTGCCAGTATCGTGGGGGCCAGGGGCCACCAAAGAGATGGCTACACCTTC. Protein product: CASIVGARGHQRDGYTF.

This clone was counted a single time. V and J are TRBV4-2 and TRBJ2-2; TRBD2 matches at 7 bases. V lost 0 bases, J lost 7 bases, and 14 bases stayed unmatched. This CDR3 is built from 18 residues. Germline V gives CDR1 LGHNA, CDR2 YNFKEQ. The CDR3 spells CASSQDRVSGGFSGELFF. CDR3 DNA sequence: TGTGCCAGCAGCCAAGACCGCGTTTCGGGAGGTTTCAGCGGGGAGCTGTTTTTT.

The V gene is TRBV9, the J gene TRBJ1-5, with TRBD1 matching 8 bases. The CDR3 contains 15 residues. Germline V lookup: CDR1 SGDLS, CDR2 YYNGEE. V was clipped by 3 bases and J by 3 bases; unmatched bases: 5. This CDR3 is CASSGTGTPNQPQHF. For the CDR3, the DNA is TGTGCCAGCAGCGGGACAGGGACCCCCAATCAGCCCCAGCATTTT.

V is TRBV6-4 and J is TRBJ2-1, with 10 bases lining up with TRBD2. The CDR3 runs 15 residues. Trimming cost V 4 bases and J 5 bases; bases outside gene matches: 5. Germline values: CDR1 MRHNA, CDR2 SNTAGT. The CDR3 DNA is TGTGCCAGCAGTGCTGGGACTAGCGCGAACAATGAGCAGTTCTTC. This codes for CASSAGTSANNEQFF.

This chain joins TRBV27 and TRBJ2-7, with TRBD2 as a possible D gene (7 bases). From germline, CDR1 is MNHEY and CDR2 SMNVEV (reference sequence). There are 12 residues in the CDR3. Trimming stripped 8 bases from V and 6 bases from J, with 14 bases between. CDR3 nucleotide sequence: TGTGCCAGCGGATGGGGGGGGCTCGAGCAGTACTTC. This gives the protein CASGWGGLEQYF.

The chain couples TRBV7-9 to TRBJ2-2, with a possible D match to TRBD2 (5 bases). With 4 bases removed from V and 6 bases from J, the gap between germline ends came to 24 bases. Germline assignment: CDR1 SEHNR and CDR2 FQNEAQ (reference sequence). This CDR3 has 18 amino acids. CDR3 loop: CASSSSRQTMGLPGELFF. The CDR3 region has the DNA TGTGCCAGCAGCTCAAGTCGGCAGACTATGGGATTGCCCGGGGAGCTGTTTTTT.

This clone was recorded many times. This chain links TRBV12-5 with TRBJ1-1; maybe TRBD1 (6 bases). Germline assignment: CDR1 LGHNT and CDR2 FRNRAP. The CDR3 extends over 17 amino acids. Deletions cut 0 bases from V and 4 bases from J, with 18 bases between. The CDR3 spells CASGLVTGVGGATEAFF. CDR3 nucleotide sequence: TGTGCTAGTGGTTTGGTAACCGGGGTGGGGGGGGCCACTGAAGCTTTCTTT.

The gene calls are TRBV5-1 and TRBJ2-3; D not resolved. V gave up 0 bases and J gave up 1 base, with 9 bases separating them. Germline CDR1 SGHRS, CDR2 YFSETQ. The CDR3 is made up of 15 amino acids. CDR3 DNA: TGCGCCAGCAGCTTGGTCAAAACAGGCACAGATACGCAGTATTTT. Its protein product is CASSLVKTGTDTQYF.

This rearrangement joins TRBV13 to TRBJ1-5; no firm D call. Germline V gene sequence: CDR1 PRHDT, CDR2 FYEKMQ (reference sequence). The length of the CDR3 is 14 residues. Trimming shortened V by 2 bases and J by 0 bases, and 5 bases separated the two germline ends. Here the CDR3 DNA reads TGTGCCAGCAGCTTACTCGGTAGCAATCAGCCCCAGCATTTT. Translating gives CASSLLGSNQPQHF.

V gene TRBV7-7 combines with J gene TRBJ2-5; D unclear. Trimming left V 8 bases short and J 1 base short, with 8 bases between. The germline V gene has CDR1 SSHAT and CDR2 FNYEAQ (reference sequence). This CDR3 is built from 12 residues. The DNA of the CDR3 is TGTGCCAGCTCCCCTCCCCAAGAGACCCAGTACTTC. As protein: CASSPPQETQYF.

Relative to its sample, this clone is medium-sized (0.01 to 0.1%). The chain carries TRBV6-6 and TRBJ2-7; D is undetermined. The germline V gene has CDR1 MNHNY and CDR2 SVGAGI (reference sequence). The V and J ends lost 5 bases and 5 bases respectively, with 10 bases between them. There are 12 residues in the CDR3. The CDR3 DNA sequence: TGTGCCAGCAGTCGACCGAGGAACGAGCAGTACTTC. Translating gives CASSRPRNEQYF.

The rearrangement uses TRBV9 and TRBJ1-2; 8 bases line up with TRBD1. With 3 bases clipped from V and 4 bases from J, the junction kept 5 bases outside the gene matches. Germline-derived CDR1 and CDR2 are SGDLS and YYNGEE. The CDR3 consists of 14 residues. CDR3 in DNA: TGTGCCAGCAGCGCGGGACAGGATACCTATGGCTACACCTTC. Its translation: CASSAGQDTYGYTF.

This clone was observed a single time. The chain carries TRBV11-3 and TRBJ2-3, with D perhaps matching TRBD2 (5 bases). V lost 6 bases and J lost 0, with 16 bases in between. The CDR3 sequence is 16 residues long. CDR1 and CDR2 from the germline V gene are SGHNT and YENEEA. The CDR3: CASRTRVLGSTDTQYF. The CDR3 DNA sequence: TGTGCCAGCAGAACTAGGGTCTTGGGGAGCACAGATACGCAGTATTTT.

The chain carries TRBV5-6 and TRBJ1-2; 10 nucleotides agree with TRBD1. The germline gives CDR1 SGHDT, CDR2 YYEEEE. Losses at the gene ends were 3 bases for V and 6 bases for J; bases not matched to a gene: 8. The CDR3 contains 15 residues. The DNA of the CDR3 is TGTGCCAGCAGCTACGGGACAGGGGCAGTGGATGGCTACACCTTC. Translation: CASSYGTGAVDGYTF.